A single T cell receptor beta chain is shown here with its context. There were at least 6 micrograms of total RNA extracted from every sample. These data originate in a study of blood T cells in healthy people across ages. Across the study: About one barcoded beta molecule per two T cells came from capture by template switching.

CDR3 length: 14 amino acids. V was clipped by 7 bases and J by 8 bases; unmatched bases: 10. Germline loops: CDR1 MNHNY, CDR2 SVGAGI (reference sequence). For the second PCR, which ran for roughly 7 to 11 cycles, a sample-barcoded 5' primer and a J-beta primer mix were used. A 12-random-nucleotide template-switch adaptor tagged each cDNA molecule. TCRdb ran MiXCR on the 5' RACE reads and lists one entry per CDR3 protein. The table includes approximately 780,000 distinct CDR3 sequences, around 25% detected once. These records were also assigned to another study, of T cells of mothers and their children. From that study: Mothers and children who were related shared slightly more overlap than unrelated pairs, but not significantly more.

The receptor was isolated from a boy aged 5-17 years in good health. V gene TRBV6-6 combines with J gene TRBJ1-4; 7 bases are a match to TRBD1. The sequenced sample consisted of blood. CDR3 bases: TGTGCCAGCACCCCGGACAGGCGAGGGGAAAAACTGTTTTTT. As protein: CASTPDRRGEKLFF.